Following are 9 T cell receptor beta chains from one sample sequenced in a study of vaccination effects on CD4 cells after COVID-19. This table comes from immunoSEQ multiplex PCR, and its TCRdb copy is limited to in-frame clones, with some not included. The sample lists about 48,000 clones, 79% occurring once. Sequencing was preceded by expansion of antigen-specific CD4+ T cells with viral peptide pools in the ViraFEST assay. A roughly 10-day culture period preceded the isolation of CD4+ T cells. People in the vaccine group had not been infected with SARS-CoV-2 before, and their nucleocapsid antibodies were negative. Their cognate antigens are unknown. The material sequenced was CD4+ T cells from PBMCs cultured with HCoV-OC43 spike peptides, taken before COVID-19 vaccination. The subset here: HCoV-OC43 spike overlapping peptide pool stimulation. These TCRs come from a human donor who received a COVID-19 vaccine.

This clone was observed once. V is TRBV5-5 and J is TRBJ1-2; no firm D call. V lost 0 bases and J 2 bases, leaving 8 bases between the germline ends. Germline CDR1 SGHKS, CDR2 YYEKEE (reference sequence). The CDR3 runs to 14 residues. The CDR3 region is CASSLGVGNYGYTF. The CDR3 DNA reads as TGTGCCAGCAGCTTGGGGGTAGGGAACTATGGCTACACCTTC.

The chain couples TRBV5-1 to TRBJ2-7; D is ambiguous. Trimming took 0 bases from V and 1 from J, leaving 14 bases between them. The germline gives CDR1 SGHRS, CDR2 YFSETQ. The CDR3 has 16 amino acids. The CDR3 DNA is TGCGCCAGCAGCTTGGGGCCCCAGGTTGGTTCCTACGAGCAGTACGTC. Translating it yields CASSLGPQVGSYEQYV.

The V gene is TRBV27, the J gene TRBJ1-2; TRBD1 might be the D (5 bases). The CDR3 runs 15 residues. CDR1 is MNHEY and CDR2 is SMNVEV in the germline V gene (reference sequence). Trimming removed 8 bases at V and 0 bases at J, with 16 bases between. The CDR3 is CASRLLDRSNYGYTF. The CDR3 region has the DNA TGTGCCAGCCGCCTCCTAGACAGATCTAACTATGGCTACACCTTC.

V is TRBV9 and J is TRBJ1-2, with D possibly TRBD1 on 6 matching bases. Trimming took off 0 bases at V and 7 bases at J, with 10 bases between the two ends. CDR1 is SGDLS and CDR2 is YYNGEE in the germline V gene. The CDR3 has 13 amino acids. Here the CDR3 reads CASSVAPGAGYTF. CDR3 coding DNA: TGTGCCAGCAGCGTAGCGCCAGGGGCTGGCTACACCTTC.

The chain joins TRBV27 to TRBJ1-6; the D gene is possibly TRBD1 (6 bases). CDR3 length: 14 residues. The V and J ends lost 5 bases and 9 bases respectively, with 14 bases between them. Germline V gives CDR1 MNHEY, CDR2 SMNVEV (reference sequence). CDR3 nucleotide sequence: TGTGCCAGCAGTGTAGACAGGTTTGGTTCACCCCTCCACTTT. Its translation: CASSVDRFGSPLHF.

The gene calls are TRBV14 and TRBJ2-5; perhaps TRBD1 as D (5 bases). CDR1 SGHDN and CDR2 FVKESK come from the germline V gene. V lost 0 bases and J 2 bases, leaving 10 bases between the germline ends. This CDR3 has 15 residues. CDR3 in DNA: TGTGCCAGCAGCCAAGACAGGGTCCGGCAAGAGACCCAGTACTTC. Its translation is CASSQDRVRQETQYF.

Only one count was recorded for this clone. The chain is built from TRBV28 and TRBJ2-3; D unresolved. The V and J ends lost 4 bases and 1 base respectively, with 6 bases between them. The CDR3 is 13 residues long. Germline V gene data show CDR1 as MDHEN and CDR2 as SYDVKM. The CDR3 nucleotides are TGTGCCAGCAGTTGGGCAGGCACAGATACGCAGTATTTT. Its protein is CASSWAGTDTQYF.

The chain combines TRBV14 with TRBJ2-3, with 10 bases identical to TRBD2. V lost 0 bases, J lost 0 bases, and 3 bases stayed unmatched. CDR3 length: 17 amino acids. Germline V gene data show CDR1 as SGHDN and CDR2 as FVKESK. CDR3 residues: CASSQELAGASTDTQYF. The CDR3 DNA follows: TGTGCCAGCAGCCAAGAGCTAGCGGGAGCTAGCACAGATACGCAGTATTTT.

V is TRBV4-3 and J is TRBJ2-3, with TRBD1 identical over 10 bases. Germline trimming cut 0 bases from V and 4 bases from J; bases unmatched to any gene: 4. In germline, CDR1 is LGHNA, CDR2 YSLEER. The CDR3 spans 16 residues. The CDR3 loop reads CASSQEGTGDSDTQYF. CDR3 sequence (DNA): TGCGCCAGCAGCCAAGAGGGGACAGGGGATTCAGATACGCAGTATTTT.